Shown below are 21 T cell receptor beta chains from a single sample sequenced in a study of T cells in Graves' hyperthyroidism and ophthalmopathy (dated by TCRdb to about 2019). The library was built by means of multiplex PCR. Instrument on record: Illumina HiSeq 2000. The TCR beta CDR3 regions were amplified from the RNA transcripts. For the first round of RT-PCR on the TCR CDR3, the HTBI primer set was used together with the Qiagen OneStep RT-PCR kit. The raw public data were reprocessed by TCRdb itself: fastp quality trimming at Q25, MiXCR clonotype calling, in-frame beta chains only. Entries that share a CDR3 protein sequence are merged under the most common genes and DNA. A total of some 620,000 distinct CDR3 sequences appear in this sample, roughly 16% of them only once. 3.5% to 4% of the sample goes to the ten largest clones. The sequencing input was blood. The receptor source for this set is a woman in her twenties or thirties with Graves' hyperthyroidism.

V and J are TRBV12-3 or TRBV12-4 and TRBJ2-7; 9 positions match TRBD2. V shed 7 bases, J shed 5 bases, and the junction held 3 bases outside the gene matches. This CDR3 is built from 12 residues. CDR3 coding DNA: TGTGCCAGCACTAGCGGGAACCACGAGCAGTACTTC. This sequence encodes CASTSGNHEQYF.

This clonotype came up many times. The CDR3 nucleotides are TGCAGTGCTAAATTGCCTACGGGACAGGGTTTTTCCTACGAGCAGTACTTC. Its translation: CSAKLPTGQGFSYEQYF. This chain connects TRBV20-1 to TRBJ2-7, with TRBD1 identical over 9 bases. Germline values: CDR1 DFQATT, CDR2 SNEGSKA (reference sequence). V was pared by 4 bases and J by 1 base, with 14 bases of the junction left unmatched. The CDR3 extends over 17 amino acids.

Many counts were recorded for this clonotype. The J gene is TRBJ2-7, the V gene TRBV11-2, with D unresolved. V lost 8 bases and J 6 bases, leaving 8 bases between the germline ends. The length of the CDR3 is 10 residues. Germline values: CDR1 SGHAT, CDR2 FQNNGV. As DNA, the CDR3 is TGTGCCAGCGCCGGCGGCGAGCAGTACTTC. Its protein product is CASAGGEQYF.

Only a few counts were recorded for this clonotype. This rearrangement joins TRBV18 to TRBJ1-4; no definite D call. Looked up from germline, CDR1 is KGHSH and CDR2 is LQKENI. V lost 6 bases to trimming and J lost 8 bases, with 22 bases between them. This CDR3 contains 16 residues. CDR3 in DNA: TGTGCCAGCTCGCCGGTGAGAGACAATATAGGGGAAAAACTGTTTTTT. Translated, it gives CASSPVRDNIGEKLFF.

On this clonotype: With a much larger clone just one base away, this may be a read error. CDR3 in DNA: TGCAGTGCTAGAGATAACTCCCAGACCAGGCGCAATGAGCAGTTCTTC. It is translated as CSARDNSQTRRNEQFF. This chain uses TRBV20-1 with TRBJ2-1, with D hard to call. Germline V CDR1 and CDR2: DFQATT, SNEGSKA (reference sequence). The CDR3 extends over 16 amino acids. Between the trimmed V and J ends, which lost 0 bases and 6 bases, there was a span of 18 bases.

In this sample, this clonotype turned up many times. This chain uses TRBV28 with TRBJ2-1, with TRBD2 matching 8 bases. Germline CDR1 is MDHEN and CDR2 is SYDVKM. This CDR3 is 18 amino acids long. V dropped 7 bases and J dropped 4; count of bases not matched to a gene: 18. CDR3 bases: TGTGCCAGCACCTCCATCTCGGGGCTAGCGGGCTTTTACAATGAGCAGTTCTTC. Translated, it gives CASTSISGLAGFYNEQFF.

This clonotype came up many times. The genes are TRBV7-8 and TRBJ1-5; D unclear. The length of the CDR3 is 15 residues. Looked up from germline, CDR1 is SGHVS and CDR2 is FQNEAQ. With 2 bases removed from V and 6 bases from J, the gap between germline ends came to 14 bases. In nucleotides, the CDR3 is TGTGCCAGCAGCTTATCCGGCGGAGTGGTTCAGCCCCAGCATTTT. As protein: CASSLSGGVVQPQHF.

At least ten counts were recorded for this clonotype. The J gene is TRBJ2-7, the V gene TRBV20-1; 7 nucleotides agree with TRBD1. CDR3 length equals 16 residues. Germline trimming cut 0 bases from V and 3 bases from J; bases unmatched to any gene: 11. The germline V gene has CDR1 DFQATT and CDR2 SNEGSKA (reference sequence). CDR3: CSARDSTTGLGYEQYF. The CDR3 DNA sequence: TGCAGTGCTAGAGATTCCACGACAGGGCTAGGCTACGAGCAGTACTTC.

This clonotype has more than one count but fewer than ten. DNA for the CDR3: TGCAGCGTTGAAGATCTTGGAAGGGGGGCAGATACGCAGTATTTT. It translates to CSVEDLGRGADTQYF. This chain joins TRBV29-1 and TRBJ2-3; either TRBD1 or TRBD2 may fit D (6 bases each). The germline CDR1 and CDR2 sequences are SQVTM and ANQGSEA. The V and J ends lost 0 bases and 4 bases respectively, with 14 bases between them. The CDR3 length is 15 residues.

This clonotype has a handful of counts. CDR3 DNA sequence: TGCAGTGCTAGGGCAGACAGGGGGCTCTATAATTCACCCCTCCACTTT. It translates to CSARADRGLYNSPLHF. V gene TRBV20-1 combines with J gene TRBJ1-6, with 10 bases matching TRBD1. J lost 3 bases, V lost 3 bases, and 5 bases had no gene match. The CDR3 runs to 16 residues. Germline V gene lookup returns CDR1 DFQATT and CDR2 SNEGSKA (reference sequence).

This clonotype was detected a few times. The chain combines TRBV28 with TRBJ2-7; D gene unclear. This CDR3 region has 15 residues. The germline CDR1 and CDR2 sequences are MDHEN and SYDVKM. Trimming took 7 bases from V and 4 from J, leaving 20 bases between them. Written as DNA, the CDR3 is TGTGCCAGCACCATCGTAACGGTATTGGGGTACGAGCAGTACTTC. Its protein is CASTIVTVLGYEQYF.

This clonotype was picked up many times. This chain joins TRBV11-2 and TRBJ1-4; 7 bases match TRBD1. Germline V CDR1 and CDR2: SGHAT, FQNNGV. Trimming cost V 4 bases and J 6 bases; bases outside gene matches: 8. The CDR3 is made up of 15 amino acids. The CDR3 sequence: CASSSEGAQDEKLFF. CDR3 nucleotides: TGTGCCAGCAGCTCCGAGGGGGCCCAGGATGAAAAACTGTTTTTT.

This clonotype was recorded many times. This chain connects TRBV18 to TRBJ2-1, with 7 bases that match TRBD1. The germline CDR1 and CDR2 sequences are KGHSH and LQKENI. V dropped 3 bases and J dropped 5; count of bases not matched to a gene: 1. The CDR3 sequence is 13 residues long. The CDR3 DNA reads as TGTGCCAGCTCACCGGGGACAGACAATGAGCAGTTCTTC. As protein: CASSPGTDNEQFF.

This clonotype turned up a few times. V and J are TRBV12-3 or TRBV12-4 and TRBJ2-5; D may be TRBD1 (6 bases). V was clipped by 7 bases and J by 8 bases, with 20 bases between them. The CDR3 spans 14 residues. CDR3 sequence: CASTKSDSGGTQYF. CDR3 bases: TGTGCCAGCACCAAATCGGACAGTGGAGGAACCCAGTACTTC.

The table lists this clonotype with many counts. The V and J genes are TRBV11-2 and TRBJ2-5, with a possible D match to TRBD1 (5 bases). The CDR3 loop spans 14 amino acids. Germline-derived CDR1 and CDR2 are SGHAT and FQNNGV. V dropped 5 bases and J dropped 1 base, with 11 bases sitting between them. The CDR3 coding sequence is TGTGCCAGCAGCCCTTGGGGCACCCAAGAGACCCAGTACTTC. Translating it yields CASSPWGTQETQYF. Full variable domain (rest looked up from reference TRBV11-2 and TRBJ2-5): EAGVAQSPRYKIIEKRQSVAFWCNPISGHATLYWYQQILGQGPKLLIQFQNNGVVDDSQLPKDRFSAERLKGVDSTLKIQPAKLEDSAVYLCASSPWGTQETQYFGPGTRLLVL.

This clonotype has a count of ten or more. This chain uses TRBV27 with TRBJ2-7; TRBD1 aligns across 7 bases. The V and J ends lost 6 bases and 0 bases, in that order; junction bases with no gene match: 14. The germline CDR1 and CDR2 sequences are MNHEY and SMNVEV (reference sequence). This CDR3 spans 17 amino acids. DNA of the CDR3: TGTGCCAGCAGCCGAGACAGGGTTCCTAACCTCTCCTACGAGCAGTACTTC. Its protein product is CASSRDRVPNLSYEQYF.

This clonotype was recorded at least ten times. The V and J genes are TRBV7-8 and TRBJ1-6; D uncertain. This CDR3 has 15 residues. Germline assignment: CDR1 SGHVS and CDR2 FQNEAQ. The V end lost 3 bases, the J end lost 4 bases, and 10 bases lay between the germline ends. CDR3 DNA sequence: TGTGCCAGCAGCTTTAGGCCAGATTATAATTCACCCCTCCACTTT. This codes for CASSFRPDYNSPLHF. Variable domain in full (rest from reference TRBV7-8 and TRBJ1-6): GAGVSQSPRYKVAKRGQDVALRCDPISGHVSLFWYQQALGQGPEFLTYFQNEAQLDKSGLPSDRFFAERPEGSVSTLKIQRTQQEDSAVYLCASSFRPDYNSPLHFGNGTRLTVT.

This chain uses TRBV28 with TRBJ1-2, with a tentative D call TRBD1 (6 bases). With 2 bases removed from V and 12 bases from J, the gap between germline ends came to 16 bases. The germline V gene has CDR1 MDHEN and CDR2 SYDVKM. The CDR3 contains 13 residues. DNA of the CDR3: TGTGCCAGCAGTTTACGACTGGGACAAAATAACACCTTC. Protein: CASSLRLGQNNTF.

This chain joins TRBV7-8 and TRBJ1-1, with D unresolved. This CDR3 spans 14 amino acids. The V gene lost 1 base and the J gene lost 5 bases, with 11 bases spanning the gap. Germline values: CDR1 SGHVS, CDR2 FQNEAQ. The CDR3 here is CASSLGRARTEAFF. The CDR3 coding sequence is TGTGCCAGCAGCTTAGGGCGGGCGAGGACTGAAGCTTTCTTT.

This clonotype was picked up many times. This rearrangement joins TRBV29-1 to TRBJ2-7, with D possibly being TRBD2 (5 bases). Trimming took 3 bases from V and 2 from J, leaving 11 bases between them. Germline V gene lookup returns CDR1 SQVTM and CDR2 ANQGSEA. The CDR3 is 13 residues long. The CDR3 bases are TGCAGCGTTGAGGGCGGAGGTGCCTACGAGCAGTACTTC. Amino acid sequence: CSVEGGGAYEQYF.

In this sample, this clonotype turned up a few times. The chain has TRBV7-3 and TRBJ1-4; 7 nucleotides line up with TRBD1. Trimming removed 2 bases from V and 7 bases from J; junction bases left unmatched: 7. CDR3 size: 15 residues. CDR1 SGHTA and CDR2 FQGTGA come from the germline V gene. In DNA form, the CDR3 reads TGTGCCAGCAGCTTATCGGGACAGTTCGGTGAAAAACTGTTTTTT. Translation: CASSLSGQFGEKLFF.